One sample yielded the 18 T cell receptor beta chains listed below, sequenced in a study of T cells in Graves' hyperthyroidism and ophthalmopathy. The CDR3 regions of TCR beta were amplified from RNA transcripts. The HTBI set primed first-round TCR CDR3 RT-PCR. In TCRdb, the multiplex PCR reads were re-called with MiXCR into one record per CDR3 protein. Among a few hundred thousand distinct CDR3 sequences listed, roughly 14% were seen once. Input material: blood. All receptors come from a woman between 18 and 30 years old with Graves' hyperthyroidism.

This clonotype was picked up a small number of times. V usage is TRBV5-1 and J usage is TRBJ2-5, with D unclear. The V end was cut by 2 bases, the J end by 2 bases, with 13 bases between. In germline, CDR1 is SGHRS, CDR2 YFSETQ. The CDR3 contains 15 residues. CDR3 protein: CASSFSSQAQETQYF. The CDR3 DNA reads TGCGCCAGCAGCTTCTCGTCCCAGGCTCAAGAGACCCAGTACTTC.

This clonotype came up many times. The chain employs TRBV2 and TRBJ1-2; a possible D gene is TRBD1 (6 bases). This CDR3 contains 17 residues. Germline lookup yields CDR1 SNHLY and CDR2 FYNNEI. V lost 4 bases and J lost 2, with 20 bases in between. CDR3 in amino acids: CASSGSRPGGENYGYTF. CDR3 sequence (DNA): TGTGCCAGCAGTGGGAGTCGGCCGGGGGGCGAAAACTATGGCTACACCTTC.

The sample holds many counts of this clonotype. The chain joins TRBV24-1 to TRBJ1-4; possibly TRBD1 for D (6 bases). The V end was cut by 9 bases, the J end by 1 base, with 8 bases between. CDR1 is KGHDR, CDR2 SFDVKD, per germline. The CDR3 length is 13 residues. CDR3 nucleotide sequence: TGTGCCACCCGAGGGGGAACTAATGAAAAACTGTTTTTT. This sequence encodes CATRGGTNEKLFF.

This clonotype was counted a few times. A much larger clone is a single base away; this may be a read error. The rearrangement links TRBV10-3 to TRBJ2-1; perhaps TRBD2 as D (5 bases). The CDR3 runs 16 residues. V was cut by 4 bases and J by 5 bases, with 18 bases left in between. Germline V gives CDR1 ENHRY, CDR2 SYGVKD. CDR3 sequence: CAISGGYRVANNEQFF. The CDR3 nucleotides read TGTGCCATCAGTGGAGGGTATAGGGTGGCAAACAATGAGCAGTTCTTC.

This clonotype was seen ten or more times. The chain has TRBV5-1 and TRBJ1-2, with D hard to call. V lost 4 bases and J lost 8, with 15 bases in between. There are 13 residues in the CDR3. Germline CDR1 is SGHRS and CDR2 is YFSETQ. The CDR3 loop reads CASSNDGTLGYTF. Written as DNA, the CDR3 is TGCGCCAGCAGCAACGACGGAACCCTCGGCTACACCTTC.

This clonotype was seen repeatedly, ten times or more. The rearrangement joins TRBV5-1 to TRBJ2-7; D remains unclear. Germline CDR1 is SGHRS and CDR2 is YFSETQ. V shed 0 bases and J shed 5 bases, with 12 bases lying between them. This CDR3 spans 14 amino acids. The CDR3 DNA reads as TGCGCCAGCAGCTTGGAGGGTGGGGTCCACGAGCAGTACTTC. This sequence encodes CASSLEGGVHEQYF.

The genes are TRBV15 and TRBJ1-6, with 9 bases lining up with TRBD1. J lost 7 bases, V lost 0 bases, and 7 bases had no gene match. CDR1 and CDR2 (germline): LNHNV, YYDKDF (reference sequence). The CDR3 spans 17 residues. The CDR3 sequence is CATSRDSLGTGNSPLHF. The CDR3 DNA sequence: TGTGCCACCAGCAGAGATAGTTTAGGGACAGGGAATTCACCCCTCCACTTT.

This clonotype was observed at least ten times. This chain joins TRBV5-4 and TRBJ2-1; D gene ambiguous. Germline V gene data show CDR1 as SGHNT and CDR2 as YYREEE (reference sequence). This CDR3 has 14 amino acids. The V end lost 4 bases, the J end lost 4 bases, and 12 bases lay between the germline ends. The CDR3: CASSMLSAYNEQFF. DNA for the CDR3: TGTGCCAGCAGCATGCTCTCGGCTTACAATGAGCAGTTCTTC.

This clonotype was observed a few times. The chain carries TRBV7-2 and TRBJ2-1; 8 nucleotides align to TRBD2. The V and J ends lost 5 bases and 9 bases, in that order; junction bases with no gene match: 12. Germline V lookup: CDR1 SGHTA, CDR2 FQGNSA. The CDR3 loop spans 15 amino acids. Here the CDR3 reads CASSLGTSLWVEQFF. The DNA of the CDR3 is TGTGCCAGCAGCCTGGGGACTAGTCTATGGGTTGAGCAGTTCTTC.

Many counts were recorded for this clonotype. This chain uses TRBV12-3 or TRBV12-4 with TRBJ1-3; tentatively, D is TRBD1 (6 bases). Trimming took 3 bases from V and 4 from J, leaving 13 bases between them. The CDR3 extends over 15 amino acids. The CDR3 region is CASSFYRAGGNTIYF. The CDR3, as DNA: TGTGCCAGCAGTTTTTACAGGGCAGGAGGAAACACCATATATTTT.

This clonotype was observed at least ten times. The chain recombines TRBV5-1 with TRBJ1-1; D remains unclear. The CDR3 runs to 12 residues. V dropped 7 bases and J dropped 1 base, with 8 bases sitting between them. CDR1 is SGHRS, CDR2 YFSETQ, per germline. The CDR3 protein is CASQEPNTEAFF. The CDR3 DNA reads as TGCGCCAGCCAGGAACCGAACACTGAAGCTTTCTTT. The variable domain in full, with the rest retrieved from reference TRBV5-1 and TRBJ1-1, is KAGVTQTPRYLIKTRGQQVTLSCSPISGHRSVSWYQQTPGQGLQFLFEYFSETQRNKGNFPGRFSGRQFSNSRSEMNVSTLELGDSALYLCASQEPNTEAFFGQGTRLTVV.

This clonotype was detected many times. The CDR3 DNA reads TGTGCCAGCAGCTCAGGGGACCAGTCATCCTACGAGCAGTACTTC. As protein: CASSSGDQSSYEQYF. The chain is built from TRBV7-9 and TRBJ2-7, with TRBD1 as a possible D gene (6 bases). Per germline, CDR1 SEHNR and CDR2 FQNEAQ (reference sequence). This CDR3 is 15 amino acids long. V was trimmed by 4 bases and J by 1 base, leaving 14 bases between them. Full variable domain (outside the CDR3, taken from reference TRBV7-9 and TRBJ2-7): DTGVSQNPRHKITKRGQNVTFRCDPISEHNRLYWYRQTLGQGPEFLTYFQNEAQLEKSRLLSDRFSAERPKGSFSTLEIQRTEQGDSAMYLCASSSGDQSSYEQYFGPGTRLTVT.

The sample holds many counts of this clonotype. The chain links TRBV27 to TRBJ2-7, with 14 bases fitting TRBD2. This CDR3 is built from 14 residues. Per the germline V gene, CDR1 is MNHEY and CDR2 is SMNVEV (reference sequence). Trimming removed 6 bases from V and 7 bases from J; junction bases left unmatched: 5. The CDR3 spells CASSGTSGSFEQYF. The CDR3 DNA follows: TGTGCCAGCAGCGGGACTAGCGGGAGCTTTGAGCAGTACTTC.

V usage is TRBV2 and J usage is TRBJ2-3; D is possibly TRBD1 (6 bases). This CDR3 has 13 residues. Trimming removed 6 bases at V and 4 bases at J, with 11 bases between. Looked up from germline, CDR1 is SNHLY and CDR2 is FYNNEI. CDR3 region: CASRKQGADTQYF. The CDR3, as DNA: TGTGCCAGCAGGAAACAGGGCGCAGATACGCAGTATTTT.

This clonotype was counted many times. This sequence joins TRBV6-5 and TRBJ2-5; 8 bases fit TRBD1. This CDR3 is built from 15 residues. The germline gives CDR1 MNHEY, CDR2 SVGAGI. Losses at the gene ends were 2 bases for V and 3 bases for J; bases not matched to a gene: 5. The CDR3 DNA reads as TGTGCCAGCAGTTACGCCCTGACAGGGGAAGAGACCCAGTACTTC. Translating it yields CASSYALTGEETQYF.

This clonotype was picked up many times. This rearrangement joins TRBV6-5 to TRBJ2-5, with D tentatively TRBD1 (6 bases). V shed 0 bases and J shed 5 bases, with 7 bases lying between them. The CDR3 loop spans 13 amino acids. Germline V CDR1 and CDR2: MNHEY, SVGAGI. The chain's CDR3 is CASSYSQGETQYF. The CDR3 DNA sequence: TGTGCCAGCAGTTACTCCCAGGGGGAGACCCAGTACTTC.

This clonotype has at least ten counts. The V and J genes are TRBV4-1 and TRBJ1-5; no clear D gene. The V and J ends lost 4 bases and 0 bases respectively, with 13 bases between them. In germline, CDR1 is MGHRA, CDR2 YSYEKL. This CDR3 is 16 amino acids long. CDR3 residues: CASSPLGEYSNQPQHF. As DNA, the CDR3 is TGCGCCAGCAGCCCCCTGGGTGAATATAGCAATCAGCCCCAGCATTTT.

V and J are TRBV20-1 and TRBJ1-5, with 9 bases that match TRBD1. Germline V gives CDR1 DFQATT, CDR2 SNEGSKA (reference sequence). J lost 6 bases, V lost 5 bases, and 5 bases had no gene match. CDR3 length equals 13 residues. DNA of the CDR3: TGCAGTGCTCGACAGGGGGGGTCTCAGCCCCAGCATTTT. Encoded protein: CSARQGGSQPQHF.